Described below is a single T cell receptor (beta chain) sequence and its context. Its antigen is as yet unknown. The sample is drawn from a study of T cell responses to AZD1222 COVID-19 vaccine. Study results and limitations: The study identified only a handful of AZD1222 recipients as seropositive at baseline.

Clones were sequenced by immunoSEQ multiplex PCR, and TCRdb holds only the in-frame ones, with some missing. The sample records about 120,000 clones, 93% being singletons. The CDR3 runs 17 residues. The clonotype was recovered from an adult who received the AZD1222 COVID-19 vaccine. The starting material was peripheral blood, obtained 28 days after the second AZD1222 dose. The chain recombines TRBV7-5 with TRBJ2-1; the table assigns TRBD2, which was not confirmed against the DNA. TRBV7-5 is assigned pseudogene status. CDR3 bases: TGTGCCAGAAGCCCCACCCAGAAAAGGGGGGGCTACAATGAGCAGTTCTTC. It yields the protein CARSPTQKRGGYNEQFF.